The sequence of this T cell receptor beta chain was determined in a study of T cell repertoires in cytomegalovirus infection. Study in general: Evidence of both CMV infection and a matching HLA type came from public TCR beta signatures.

Germline V gene sequence: CDR1 SGHTA, CDR2 FQGNSA. The CDR3 loop spans 12 amino acids. One entry per CDR3 protein, called by TCRdb with MiXCR from the reads. The data contain hundreds of thousands of distinct CDR3 sequences, over 15% of them seen just once; the ten biggest clones take up approximately 10%. Findings and limits, study-wide: Ex vivo, HLA-C-restricted CMV-specific TCR beta clonotypes prevailed over the rest of the response. People with CMV and the relevant HLA were identified by cumulative public TCR beta family frequency.

This clonotype was picked up a small number of times. Its specificity is not known. It may be a read error: a sequence one base away is much more abundant. The TCR was taken from a human donor in good health (CMV status not recorded). Some clones in this sample may be carry-over from other donors' samples. The chain recombines TRBV7-2 with TRBJ2-3; D is unresolved. The sample comprised PBMCs. CDR3 amino acids: CANSPPGDTQYF. The CDR3 region has the DNA TGTGCCAACAGCCCGCCGGGCGATACGCAGTATTTT. Full variable domain (rest looked up from reference TRBV7-2 and TRBJ2-3): GAGVSQSPSNKVTEKGKDVELRCDPISGHTALYWYRQSLGQGLEFLIYFQGNSAPDKSGLPSDRFSAERTGGSVSTLTIQRTQQEDSAVYLCANSPPGDTQYFGPGTRLTVL.